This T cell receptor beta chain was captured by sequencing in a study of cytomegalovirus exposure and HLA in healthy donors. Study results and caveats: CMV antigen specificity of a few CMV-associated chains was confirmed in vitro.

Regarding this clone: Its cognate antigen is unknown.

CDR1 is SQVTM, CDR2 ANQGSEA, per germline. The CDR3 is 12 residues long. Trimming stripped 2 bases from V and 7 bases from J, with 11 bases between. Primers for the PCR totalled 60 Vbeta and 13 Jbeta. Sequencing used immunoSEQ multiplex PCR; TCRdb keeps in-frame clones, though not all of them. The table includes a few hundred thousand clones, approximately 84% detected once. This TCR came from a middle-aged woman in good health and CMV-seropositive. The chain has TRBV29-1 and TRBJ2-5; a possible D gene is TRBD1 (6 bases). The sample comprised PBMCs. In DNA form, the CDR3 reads TGCAGCGTTGAAACAGGGTACGGGACCCAGTACTTC. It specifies CSVETGYGTQYF. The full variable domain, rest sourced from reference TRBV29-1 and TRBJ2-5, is SAVISQKPSRDICQRGTSLTIQCQVDSQVTMMFWYRQQPGQSLTLIATANQGSEATYESGFVIDKFPISRPNLTFSTLTVSNMSPEDSSIYLCSVETGYGTQYFGPGTRLLVL.